This T cell receptor (beta chain) originates from a study of T-cell memory formation after mild COVID-19 (dated by TCRdb to the early 2020s). The study in broad terms: TCR sequence clusters from the two donors were found to be largely donor specific. T-cell clones expanding and contracting after mild COVID-19 in two donors were tracked by longitudinal TCRalpha and TCRbeta repertoire sequencing. Two young, previously healthy adult volunteers, one female and one male, were included in the cohort. The full study reports these points: SARS-CoV-2 specificity of the second-wave clones peaking on day 37 was not confirmed. The study included only a couple of mild cases, and larger cohorts that include severe cases with pre-infection samples were judged to be necessary. Some responding clones were detected in pre-infection memory, which suggested that pre-existing cross-reactive memory T cells had joined the SARS-CoV-2 response. Balanced CD4/CD8 phenotypes were observed for clones contracting from day 15 to 85, whereas a bias towards CD4+ was observed for a second wave of clones expanding from day 15 to 37. Contracting CD4+ clones turned up mainly in the CM and EM memory subsets, whereas EMRA was where CD8+ clones were enriched.

Ficoll-Paque density gradient centrifugation was used to isolate PBMCs. This clonotype has a handful of counts. The antigen it binds to is not known. Per-base quality was not reported, and no clone a single base away is much larger than it. TCRdb records Illumina NovaSeq 6000 as the sequencer. Using 5'RACE with constant-segment primers, TCRalpha and TCRbeta cDNA libraries were constructed, with sample barcodes and unique molecular identifiers added in the process. Trizol reagent was used to extract RNA from every sample. The libraries were amplified in two PCR steps, and the second step added a second sample barcode and Illumina TruSeq adapters. Libraries were sequenced on an Illumina NovaSeq with 2 x 150 bp paired-end reads. The paper's processing steps were these. With migec v1.2.7, reads were demultiplexed and then collapsed into UMI-guided consensus sequences. Using mixcr v2.1.11, UMI consensuses were aligned to TRA and TRB V and J templates and then assembled into clonotypes. Clonotypes were classified as expanded or contracted when called significant by both edgeR and NoisET, with noise models trained on biological replicates. For edgeR calls, the thresholds were a false discovery rate-adjusted p below 0.01 and a log2 fold-change of 1. PCA with hierarchical clustering of max-normalized trajectories of the 1000 most abundant clonotypes was used as exploratory dynamics analysis. Separately sequenced CD4+ and CD8+ repertoires were used to assign the CD4 or CD8 phenotype of responding clones. The public reads were quality trimmed at Q25 with fastp and then assembled into clones with MiXCR by TCRdb, keeping productive beta chains. Here each entry gathers all rows of one CDR3 protein and keeps the most common genes and DNA. In this record, the V and J calls reflect TCRdb's handling and not the investigators' own analysis. Counted in this sample were roughly 580,000 distinct CDR3 sequences; approximately 18% of them appeared once. The top ten clones comprise around 11% of the sample.

At the junction V is shortened by 1 base and J by 1 base; bases outside the gene matches: 3. In the germline V gene (reference sequence), CDR1 corresponds to DFQATT and CDR2 to SNEGSKA. There are 15 amino acids in the CDR3, from cysteine to phenylalanine inclusive. The entry retains the CDR3 DNA only, 45 bases that are in frame from base 1. The chain joins TRBV20-1 to TRBJ2-3; 9 bases in between match TRBD2. The sequence was collected from an adult woman who had mild COVID-19 (a few samples of this study predate the infection). The sample titles of this study are shuffled in the database, so cell type and time point are left out; the donor was told from shared clones. Sample: PBMCs or a T cell subset sorted from them (not recorded which). The DNA is TGCAGTGCTAGAGGGGAGCGGGAGGGCACAGATACGCAGTATTTT. Its coded protein is CSARGEREGTDTQYF.